These 26 T cell receptor beta chains were all obtained from the same sample, sequenced in a study of neurological immune-mediated disorders. TCRdb redid the calling of the 5' RACE reads with MiXCR, one entry per CDR3 protein. The sample has about 59,000 distinct CDR3 sequences; approximately 11% are singletons. The specimen sequenced was PBMCs. Source of these receptors: a woman between 55 and 75 years old with HTLV-1-associated myelopathy (HAM/TSP).

This clonotype was observed many times. The chain links TRBV20-1 to TRBJ1-5; possibly TRBD1 for D (5 bases). CDR3 size: 14 residues. The V end lost 6 bases, the J end lost 2 bases, and 14 bases lay between the germline ends. Germline values: CDR1 DFQATT, CDR2 SNEGSKA (reference sequence). CDR3 DNA: TGCAGTGCCGCGACAGTGGGGCGCAATCAGCCCCAGCATTTT. Protein: CSAATVGRNQPQHF.

This clonotype was counted ten times or more. The chain links TRBV10-1 to TRBJ1-2, with 7 positions matching TRBD1. In germline, CDR1 is WNHNN, CDR2 SYGVQD (reference sequence). This CDR3 contains 13 residues. Trimming at V came to 3 bases and at J to 4 bases, leaving 2 bases not matched to a gene. The CDR3 reads CASSEKGAYGYTF. For the CDR3, the DNA is TGCGCCAGCAGTGAAAAGGGGGCCTATGGCTACACCTTC.

This clonotype was picked up many times. The chain has TRBV5-5 and TRBJ1-6; D might be TRBD1 (5 bases). Germline V lookup: CDR1 SGHKS, CDR2 YYEKEE (reference sequence). V dropped 0 bases and J dropped 0 bases, with 7 bases sitting between them. CDR3 size: 16 residues. Here the CDR3 reads CASSLAGSSYNSPLHF. Written as DNA, the CDR3 is TGTGCCAGCAGCTTGGCAGGGAGCTCCTATAATTCACCCCTCCACTTT. The variable domain in full, completed from reference TRBV5-5 and TRBJ1-6, reads DAGVTQSPTHLIKTRGQQVTLRCSPISGHKSVSWYQQVLGQGPQFIFQYYEKEERGRGNFPDRFSARQFPNYSSELNVNALLLGDSALYLCASSLAGSSYNSPLHFGNGTRLTVT.

This clonotype was seen repeatedly, ten times or more. The chain uses TRBV20-1 and TRBJ2-5; TRBD2 agrees at 9 bases. The CDR3 loop spans 17 amino acids. After removal of 5 bases from V and 1 base from J, the junction contained 14 bases not matched to a gene. Germline V CDR1 and CDR2: DFQATT, SNEGSKA (reference sequence). The CDR3 DNA is TGCAGTGCTGGGAGGACCCCGGGACTAGCTATCCAAGAGACCCAGTACTTC. Translated: CSAGRTPGLAIQETQYF.

As for this clonotype: This may stem from a read error, because a much larger clone lies one nucleotide away. The chain recombines TRBV28 with TRBJ2-3; D remains unclear. The germline V gene encodes CDR1 MDHEN and CDR2 SYDVKM. The CDR3 is 15 amino acids. CDR3 sequence: CASKSTSARTDKQYF. The CDR3 coding sequence is TGTGCCAGTAAAAGCACTTCGGCCCGCACAGATAAGCAGTATTTT.

This clonotype was picked up many times. This rearrangement joins TRBV15 to TRBJ2-3, with 8 bases fitting TRBD1. This CDR3 has 14 amino acids. With V trimmed by 4 bases and J by 3 bases, 3 bases remained unmatched. Per the germline V gene, CDR1 is LNHNV and CDR2 is YYDKDF (reference sequence). CDR3 sequence: CATSKTGETDTQYF. CDR3 coding DNA: TGTGCCACCAGCAAGACAGGGGAGACAGATACGCAGTATTTT.

This clonotype was recorded at least ten times. V is TRBV2 and J is TRBJ2-7; TRBD1 matches at 7 bases. J gave up 7 bases and V 5 bases, and 11 bases lay outside the gene matches. This CDR3 has 14 amino acids. Per germline, CDR1 SNHLY and CDR2 FYNNEI. CDR3 amino acids: CASSQPGQKGEQYF. The CDR3 DNA reads TGTGCCAGCAGTCAACCGGGACAGAAAGGAGAGCAGTACTTC.

This clonotype was seen many times. One junction end disagrees with the germline gene, perhaps due to a read error. The chain links TRBV24-1 to TRBJ2-5; D not certain. The CDR3 is 11 amino acids. Germline CDR1 reads KGHDR; CDR2 reads SFDVKD. CDR3 loop: CATSGLETQYF. CDR3 coding DNA: TGTGCCACCAGTGGTTTGGAGACCCAGTACTTC.

This clonotype was observed a handful of times. The V gene is TRBV6-6, the J gene TRBJ2-1; D unclear. Germline V CDR1 and CDR2: MNHNY, SVGAGI (reference sequence). CDR3 size: 13 residues. V was cut by 8 bases and J by 12 bases, with 20 bases left in between. The CDR3, as DNA: TGTGCCAGCTGGCCCGGAAAGGTACACCGGCAGTTCTTC. Protein product: CASWPGKVHRQFF.

This clonotype was detected many times. V is TRBV12-3 or TRBV12-4 and J is TRBJ2-2, with D possibly being TRBD2 (7 bases). V lost 7 bases to trimming and J lost 3 bases, with 21 bases between them. CDR3 length: 17 amino acids. The CDR3 DNA follows: TGTGCCAGCACCGAAAGTGGGGGGGCTCTCGACACCGGGGAGCTGTTTTTT. It codes for CASTESGGALDTGELFF.

This clonotype was counted at least ten times. CDR3 coding DNA: TGCGCCAGCAGCTTGCGGACTGATGGGCCCGGGGAGCTGTTTTTT. This encodes CASSLRTDGPGELFF. V is TRBV5-1 and J is TRBJ2-2; perhaps TRBD2 as D (5 bases). In germline, CDR1 is SGHRS, CDR2 YFSETQ. The length of the CDR3 is 15 residues. V lost 1 base, J lost 6 bases, and 13 bases lay in between.

This clonotype appeared many times. The genes are TRBV7-9 and TRBJ1-2; D remains ambiguous. Trimming pared 5 bases from V and 0 bases from J, leaving 13 bases between. The germline V gene has CDR1 SEHNR and CDR2 FQNEAQ (reference sequence). This CDR3 spans 15 amino acids. Written as DNA, the CDR3 is TGTGCCAGCAGCCCGGTGGAGTCTACTAACTATGGCTACACCTTC. Encoded protein: CASSPVESTNYGYTF.

This clonotype was seen repeatedly, ten times or more. V and J are TRBV5-1 and TRBJ2-1; TRBD1 aligns across 7 bases. The germline CDR1 and CDR2 sequences are SGHRS and YFSETQ. Unmatched junction bases numbered 4, after V lost 2 bases and J lost 5 bases. There are 14 residues in the CDR3. DNA of the CDR3: TGCGCCAGCAGCTTTGGGACAGATAACAATGAGCAGTTCTTC. This codes for CASSFGTDNNEQFF.

This clonotype was detected a few times. An end of the junction does not agree with germline; a read error may underlie this. The chain combines TRBV3-1 with TRBJ2-1; the match to TRBD1 covers 7 bases. This CDR3 contains 12 residues. The germline CDR1 and CDR2 sequences are LGHDT and YNNKEL (reference sequence). The DNA of the CDR3 is TGTGCCAGCAGCCAAGTTACAGGGGAGCTGTTCTTC. This gives the protein CASSQVTGELFF.

J is TRBJ1-2 and V is TRBV2; D is unresolved. Trimming removed 4 bases at V and 2 bases at J, with 11 bases between. Germline loops: CDR1 SNHLY, CDR2 FYNNEI. The CDR3 totals 14 residues. The CDR3 bases are TGTGCCAGCAGTGCGTACTCTGGAAACTATGGCTACACCTTC. It is translated as CASSAYSGNYGYTF.

There are many counts of this clonotype. The rearrangement joins TRBV12-3 or TRBV12-4 to TRBJ2-7; 7 nucleotides agree with TRBD2. This CDR3 region has 15 residues. J lost 3 bases, V lost 1 base, and 6 bases had no gene match. The CDR3 loop reads CASSLGRERSYEQYF. CDR3 sequence (DNA): TGTGCCAGCAGTTTAGGGCGGGAGAGGAGCTACGAGCAGTACTTC.

This clonotype has ten or more counts. V gene TRBV9 combines with J gene TRBJ1-2, with no clear D. Trimming took off 0 bases at V and 0 bases at J, with 9 bases between the two ends. Germline V lookup: CDR1 SGDLS, CDR2 YYNGEE. This CDR3 contains 15 residues. The CDR3 region has the DNA TGTGCCAGCAGCGTAGTTAGTGGTTCTAACTATGGCTACACCTTC. It codes for CASSVVSGSNYGYTF.

Many counts were recorded for this clonotype. The V and J genes are TRBV3-1 and TRBJ2-7; no firm D call. CDR1 LGHDT and CDR2 YNNKEL come from the germline V gene (reference sequence). The CDR3 is 14 amino acids. The V end was cut by 1 base, the J end by 2 bases, with 9 bases between. The DNA for the CDR3 is TGTGCCAGCAGCCAAGGTCCGACCCCCTACGAGCAGTACTTC. Its translation: CASSQGPTPYEQYF.

This clonotype was found once. Given a much more abundant clone one base away, this may be a read error. V usage is TRBV7-2 and J usage is TRBJ2-1, with no clear D. V was clipped by 1 base and J by 5 bases, with 12 bases between them. CDR3 length: 15 residues. Germline V gene lookup returns CDR1 SGHTA and CDR2 FQGNSA. The CDR3 reads CASSLGGLVNNEQFF. The CDR3 DNA reads TGTGCCAGCAGCTTAGGGGGATTAGTGAACAATGAGCAGTTCTTC.

The rearrangement uses TRBV7-9 and TRBJ2-1, with 8 bases that match TRBD2. Germline V gene lookup returns CDR1 SEHNR and CDR2 FQNEAQ (reference sequence). V lost 3 bases to trimming and J lost 5 bases; unmatched junction nucleotides: 15. The CDR3 has 18 amino acids. Here the CDR3 DNA reads TGTGCCAGCAGCTTTTATCGGACTAGCCATAGACTGAACAATGAGCAGTTCTTC. It translates to CASSFYRTSHRLNNEQFF.

This clonotype was observed many times. The chain carries TRBV5-5 and TRBJ2-7, with D uncertain. This CDR3 has 11 residues. V was cut by 3 bases and J by 6 bases, with 7 bases left in between. Germline V CDR1 and CDR2: SGHKS, YYEKEE (reference sequence). Written as DNA, the CDR3 is TGTGCCAGCAGCTCAGCCCCCGAGCAGTACTTC. Translating it yields CASSSAPEQYF.

This clonotype was seen repeatedly, ten times or more. The chain links TRBV11-2 to TRBJ1-1; 9 nucleotides align to TRBD1. The trim removed 7 bases at V and 3 bases at J, leaving 15 bases unmatched. CDR1 is SGHAT, CDR2 FQNNGV, per germline. The CDR3 runs to 17 residues. This CDR3 reads CASTTARRGQGYTEAFF. DNA of the CDR3: TGTGCCAGCACTACCGCCCGCCGGGGACAGGGTTACACTGAAGCTTTCTTT.

This clonotype has a count of ten or more. This rearrangement joins TRBV20-1 to TRBJ2-1, with 9 positions matching TRBD2. The trim removed 6 bases at V and 1 base at J, leaving 7 bases unmatched. The CDR3 has 15 amino acids. Germline CDR1 and CDR2: DFQATT and SNEGSKA (reference sequence). CDR3 sequence reads: CSARGTSGSYNEQFF. As DNA, the CDR3 is TGCAGTGCGAGGGGAACTAGCGGGTCCTACAATGAGCAGTTCTTC.

This clonotype was seen ten or more times. This chain joins TRBV6-6 and TRBJ2-7, with TRBD2 identical over 9 bases. The junction had 8 bases not matched to a gene; V was cut back by 4 bases and J by 4 bases. Per germline, CDR1 MNHNY and CDR2 SVGAGI (reference sequence). This CDR3 comprises 15 residues. CDR3 in DNA: TGTGCCAGCAGTTCCCAAGTTAGCGGGGGTTACGAGCAGTACTTC. This sequence encodes CASSSQVSGGYEQYF.

This clonotype was observed at least ten times. V usage is TRBV20-1 and J usage is TRBJ1-1; 10 nucleotides line up with TRBD1. Germline CDR1 is DFQATT and CDR2 is SNEGSKA (reference sequence). This CDR3 contains 14 residues. Trimming took 4 bases from V and 5 from J; bases not matched to a gene: 7. Here the CDR3 DNA reads TGCAGTGCTAAAACCGGGACAGGGGTGACTGAAGCTTTCTTT. It is translated as CSAKTGTGVTEAFF.

At least ten counts were recorded for this clonotype. This chain joins TRBV7-9 and TRBJ2-1; D may correspond to TRBD1 or TRBD2 (7 bases each). Germline CDR1 SEHNR, CDR2 FQNEAQ (reference sequence). V was shortened by 5 bases and J by 10 bases, with 21 bases between the two germline ends. The CDR3 has 15 residues. The CDR3, as DNA: TGTGCCAGCAGCCGAGGACCAGGGGGGGTCTTGGAGCAGTTCTTC. This translates into CASSRGPGGVLEQFF.